The source of this T cell receptor beta chain is a study of T cell repertoires in cytomegalovirus infection. Study-level information: HLA-B-restricted CMV epitopes that are well studied were used alongside recently identified HLA-C-restricted ones. It can be stated that public TCR beta signatures indicated CMV infection as well as a matching HLA type.

Broader study findings: Identification of carriers of CMV plus the relevant HLA was performed using cumulative public TCR beta family frequency. CMV-specific TCR beta clonotypes restricted by HLA-C were the ones dominating the ex vivo response.

As to this clonotype: What it binds is unknown.

One entry per CDR3 protein results from TCRdb running MiXCR on the reads. The sample records 110,000 or so distinct CDR3 sequences, 30% being singletons. V was clipped by 1 base and J by 7 bases, with 7 bases between them. Germline V lookup: CDR1 LGHNA, CDR2 YNFKEQ. The CDR3 has 13 residues. The rearrangement joins TRBV4-2 to TRBJ2-2, with D possibly matching TRBD1 (5 bases). The specimen was CD8+ T cells from cultured PBMCs, collected from culture after CMV antigen stimulation. The clonotype comes from a human donor in good health (CMV status not recorded). Some clones in this sample may be carry-over from other donors' samples. In DNA form, the CDR3 reads TGTGCCAGCAGCCAAGGGGGCGTCGGGGAGCTGTTTTTT. It codes for CASSQGGVGELFF.